This TCR beta chain was recovered during a study of breast tumors, draining lymph nodes, adjacent tissues. Study results and caveats: That most tumor T cells come from lymph nodes remained unproven. Luminal-like breast cancer showed significantly greater tumor-nontumor repertoire similarity than basal-like breast cancer did. Findings are consistent with lymph node origin and intratumoral expansion of most tumor T cells. Tumors had less TCR diversity than lymph nodes, more than nontumor tissue.

TCRdb used MiXCR to reprocess the multiplex PCR reads, holding one entry per CDR3 protein. The repertoire holds some 120,000 distinct CDR3 sequences, with around 21% as singletons. Ten or more counts support this clonotype. The antigen remains unidentified. V lost 1 base and J 2 bases, leaving 10 bases between the germline ends. Germline CDR1 is SGHTA and CDR2 is FQGTGA. The CDR3 covers 15 residues. Axillary draining lymph nodes of breast cancer patients supplied the node samples. This chain uses TRBV7-3 with TRBJ2-3; a possible D gene is TRBD2 (5 bases). What was sequenced was axillary lymph node tissue. This TCR was sampled from a female donor with breast cancer. Some clones in this sample may be carry-over from other donors' samples. CDR3 amino acids: CASSLIPGYTDTQYF. CDR3 coding DNA: TGTGCCAGCAGCTTAATTCCGGGATACACAGATACGCAGTATTTT.